This TCR beta chain was recovered during a study of blood T cell repertoires in COVID-19. On the study more broadly: Collection of acute and convalescent COVID-19 samples took place in the United States, Italy and Spain. T cells, B-cell-depleted T cells, or PBMCs supplied cDNA or gDNA.

From germline, CDR1 is MNHEY and CDR2 SVGAGI. The V end was cut by 2 bases, the J end by 6 bases, with 8 bases between. The CDR3 extends over 13 amino acids. Using immunoSEQ multiplex PCR, the repertoire was profiled, and TCRdb retains in-frame clones only, with some absent. The table records approximately 150,000 clones, about 80% of them present only once. The origin of this receptor is a woman in her 70s in a cohort exposed to, infected with or recovered from COVID-19 (not recorded which). V gene TRBV6-5 combines with J gene TRBJ2-1; tentative D call: TRBD2 (5 bases). Sequenced: PBMCs or T cells enriched from blood (not recorded which). The chain's CDR3 is CASSYRGRNEQFF. DNA for the CDR3: TGTGCCAGCAGTTACCGCGGGCGCAATGAGCAGTTCTTC.